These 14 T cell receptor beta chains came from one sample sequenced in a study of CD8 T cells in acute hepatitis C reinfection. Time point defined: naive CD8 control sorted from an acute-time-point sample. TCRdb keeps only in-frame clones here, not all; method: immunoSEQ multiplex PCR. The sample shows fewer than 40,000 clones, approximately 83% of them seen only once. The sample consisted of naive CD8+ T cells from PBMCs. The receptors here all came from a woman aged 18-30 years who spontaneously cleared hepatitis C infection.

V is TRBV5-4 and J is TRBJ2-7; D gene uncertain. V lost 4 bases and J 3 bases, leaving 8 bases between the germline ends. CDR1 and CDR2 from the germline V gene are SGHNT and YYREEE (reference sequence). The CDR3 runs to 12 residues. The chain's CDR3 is CASSSTSYEQYF. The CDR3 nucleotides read TGTGCCAGCAGCAGTACGAGCTACGAGCAGTACTTC.

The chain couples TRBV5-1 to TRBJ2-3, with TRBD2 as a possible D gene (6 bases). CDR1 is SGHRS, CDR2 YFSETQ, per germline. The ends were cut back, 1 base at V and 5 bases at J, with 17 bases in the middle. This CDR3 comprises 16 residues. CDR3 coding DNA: TGCGCCAGCAGCTTGCGGCAGCAACTAGCCTTAGATACGCAGTATTTT. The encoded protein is CASSLRQQLALDTQYF.

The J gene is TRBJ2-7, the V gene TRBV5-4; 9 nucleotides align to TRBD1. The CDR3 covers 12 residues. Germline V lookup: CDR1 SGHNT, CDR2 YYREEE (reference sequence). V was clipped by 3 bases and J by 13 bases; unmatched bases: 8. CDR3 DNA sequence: TGTGCCAGCAGCTCCGGGACAGGGTACGCCTACTTC. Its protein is CASSSGTGYAYF.

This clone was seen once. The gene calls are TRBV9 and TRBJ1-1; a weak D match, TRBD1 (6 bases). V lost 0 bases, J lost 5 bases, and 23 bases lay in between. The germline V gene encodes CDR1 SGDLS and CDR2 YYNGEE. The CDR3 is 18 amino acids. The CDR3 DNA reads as TGTGCCAGCAGCGTAGCTTCAGGGAAGGGGGGTGGATCTACTGAAGCTTTCTTT. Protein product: CASSVASGKGGGSTEAFF.

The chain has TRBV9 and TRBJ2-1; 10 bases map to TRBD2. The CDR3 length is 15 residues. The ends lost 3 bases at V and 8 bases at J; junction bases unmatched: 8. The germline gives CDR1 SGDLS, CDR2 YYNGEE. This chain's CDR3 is CASSESGRGVDEQFF. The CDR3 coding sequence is TGTGCCAGCAGCGAGAGCGGGAGGGGGGTCGATGAGCAGTTCTTC.

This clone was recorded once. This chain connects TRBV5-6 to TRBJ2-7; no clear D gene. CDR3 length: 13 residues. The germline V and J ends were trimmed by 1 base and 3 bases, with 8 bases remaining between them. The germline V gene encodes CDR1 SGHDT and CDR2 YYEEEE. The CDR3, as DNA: TGTGCCAGCAGCTTGTATTCGGACTACGAGCAGTACTTC. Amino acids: CASSLYSDYEQYF.

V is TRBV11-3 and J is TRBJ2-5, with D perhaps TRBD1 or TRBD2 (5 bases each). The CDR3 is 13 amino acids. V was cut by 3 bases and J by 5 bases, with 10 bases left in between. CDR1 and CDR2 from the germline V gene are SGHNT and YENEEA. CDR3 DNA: TGTGCCAGCAGCTTGGCAGGGAGTGAGACCCAGTACTTC. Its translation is CASSLAGSETQYF.

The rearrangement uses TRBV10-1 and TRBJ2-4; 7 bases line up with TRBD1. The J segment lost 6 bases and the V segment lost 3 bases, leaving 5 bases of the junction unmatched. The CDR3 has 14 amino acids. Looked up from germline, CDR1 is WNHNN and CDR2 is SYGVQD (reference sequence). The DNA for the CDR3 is TGCGCCAGCAGTGAAAGGGGGCTACCAAACATTCAGTACTTC. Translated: CASSERGLPNIQYF.

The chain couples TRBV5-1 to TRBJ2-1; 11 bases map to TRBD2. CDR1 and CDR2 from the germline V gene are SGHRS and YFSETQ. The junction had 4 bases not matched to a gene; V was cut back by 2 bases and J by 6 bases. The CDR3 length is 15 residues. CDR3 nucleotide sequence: TGCGCCAGCAGCTTCACTAGCGGGAGTTTCAATGAGCAGTTCTTC. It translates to CASSFTSGSFNEQFF. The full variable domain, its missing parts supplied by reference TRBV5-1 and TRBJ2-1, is KAGVTQTPRYLIKTRGQQVTLSCSPISGHRSVSWYQQTPGQGLQFLFEYFSETQRNKGNFPGRFSGRQFSNSRSEMNVSTLELGDSALYLCASSFTSGSFNEQFFGPGTRLTVL.

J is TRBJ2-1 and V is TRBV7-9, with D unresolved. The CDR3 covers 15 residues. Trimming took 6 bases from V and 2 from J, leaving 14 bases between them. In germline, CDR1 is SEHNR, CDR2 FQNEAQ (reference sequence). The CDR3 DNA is TGTGCCAGCAGATCCACAAGGGATCCCTACAATGAGCAGTTCTTC. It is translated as CASRSTRDPYNEQFF.

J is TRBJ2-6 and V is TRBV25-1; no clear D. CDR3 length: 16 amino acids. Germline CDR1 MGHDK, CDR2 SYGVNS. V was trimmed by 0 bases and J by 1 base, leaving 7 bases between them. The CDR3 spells CASSEYFSSGANVLTF. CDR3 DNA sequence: TGTGCCAGCAGTGAATACTTTAGTTCTGGGGCCAACGTCCTGACTTTC.

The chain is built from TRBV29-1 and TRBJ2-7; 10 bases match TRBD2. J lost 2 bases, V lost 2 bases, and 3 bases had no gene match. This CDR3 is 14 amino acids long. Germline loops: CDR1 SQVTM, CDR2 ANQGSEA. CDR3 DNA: TGCAGCGTTGAAACTAGCGGGACGACCTACGAGCAGTACTTC. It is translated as CSVETSGTTYEQYF.

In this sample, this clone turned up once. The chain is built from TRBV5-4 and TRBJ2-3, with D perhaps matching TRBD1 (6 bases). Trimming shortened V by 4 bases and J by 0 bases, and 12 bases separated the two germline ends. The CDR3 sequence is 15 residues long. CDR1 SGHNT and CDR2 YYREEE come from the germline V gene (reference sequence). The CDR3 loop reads CASSIQGTSTDTQYF. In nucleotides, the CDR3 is TGTGCCAGCAGCATTCAGGGGACCAGCACAGATACGCAGTATTTT.

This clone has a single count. The CDR3 region is CASSQSFGSTDTQYF. The CDR3 coding sequence is TGCGCCAGCAGCCAAAGCTTCGGCAGCACAGATACGCAGTATTTT. This chain links TRBV4-1 with TRBJ2-3; no firm D call. The CDR3 extends over 15 amino acids. The germline V and J ends were trimmed by 2 bases and 0 bases, with 9 bases remaining between them. Germline-derived CDR1 and CDR2 are MGHRA and YSYEKL.